The clone carrying this TCR beta chain was counted between two and nine times. What it binds is unknown. CDR1 and CDR2 from the germline V gene are MNHEY and SVGEGT. The CDR3 length is 15 residues. Between the trimmed V and J ends, which lost 0 bases and 3 bases, there was a span of 12 bases. TCRdb analysed the RT-PCR reads with MiXCR anew, one entry per CDR3 protein. The profile shows about 780,000 distinct CDR3 sequences, around 20% of them singletons. The data are from a study of response to subunit inactivated influenza vaccine. Study-level findings and limits: The study's authors posited that every seasonal influenza vaccination enlists few new T cells.

The TCR comes from a man between 45 and 60 years old who received an inactivated influenza vaccine. Sample: PBMCs from blood, taken 4 to 6 days after vaccination. V is TRBV6-2 or TRBV6-3 and J is TRBJ2-7; D is perhaps TRBD1 (7 bases). As DNA, the CDR3 is TGTGCCAGCAGTTACTCGAGCAGGGGGGACTACGAGCAGTACTTC. It codes for CASSYSSRGDYEQYF.